This is a list of T cell receptor beta chains from one sample in a study of T cell responses to AZD1222 COVID-19 vaccine. Clones were read by immunoSEQ multiplex PCR, and TCRdb kept only the in-frame ones, dropping some. The table records some 140,000 clones, 80% to 95% of them present only once. The sample in question was peripheral blood, obtained 28 days after the second AZD1222 dose. The receptors here all came from an adult who received the AZD1222 COVID-19 vaccine. Each CDR3 is given with its conserved first and last residue. D genes are given only for firm matches.

-,TRBV10-3,TRBJ2-7,CAIKGSPPYEQYF,TGTGCCATCAAGGGCTCTCCCCCCTACGAGCAGTACTTC
-,TRBV6-5,TRBJ1-2,CASSRGGLAYGYTF,TGTGCCAGCAGCCGGGGGGGTCTGGCCTATGGCTACACCTTC
TRBD1,TRBV30,TRBJ2-7,CAWRETGYDEQYF,TGTGCCTGGAGAGAGACAGGGTACGACGAGCAGTACTTC
-,TRBV7-2,TRBJ1-5,CASSLYGGSNNQPQHF,TGTGCCAGCAGCTTATATGGGGGCTCAAACAATCAGCCCCAGCATTTT
TRBD2,TRBV7-2,TRBJ2-7,CASSLGTTRREQYF,TGTGCCAGCAGCCTCGGGACTACTCGCCGGGAGCAGTACTTC
-,TRBV11-3,TRBJ2-1,CASSRTGVGPYNEQFF,TGTGCCAGCAGCCGAACGGGAGTTGGGCCCTACAATGAGCAGTTCTTC
-,TRBV7-9,TRBJ2-1,CASTSTGRYSSNEQFF,TGTGCCAGCACCTCAACAGGGCGGTACTCTTCCAATGAGCAGTTCTTC
-,TRBV3-1/TRBV3-2,TRBJ2-6,CASSQDVGSGANVLTF,TGTGCCAGCAGCCAAGACGTAGGCTCTGGGGCCAACGTCCTGACTTTC
-,TRBV7-9,TRBJ2-2,CASSWGSTTGTGELFF,TGTGCCAGCAGTTGGGGTTCTACCACAGGAACCGGGGAGCTGTTTTTT
-,TRBV5-8,TRBJ1-6,CASSADYNSPLHF,TGTGCCAGCAGCGCCGACTATAATTCACCCCTCCACTTT
TRBD2,TRBV7-9,TRBJ2-3,CASSPTWTSGGGTDTQYF,TGTGCCAGCAGCCCCACCTGGACTAGCGGGGGGGGCACAGATACGCAGTATTTT
TRBD2,TRBV5-8,TRBJ2-5,CASSFSGVQETQYF,TGTGCCAGCAGCTTTAGCGGGGTCCAAGAGACCCAGTACTTC
-,TRBV2,TRBJ1-2,CASSVGGTGKNYGYTF,TGTGCCAGCAGTGTTGGGGGGACGGGGAAAAACTATGGCTACACCTTC
TRBD2,TRBV30,TRBJ2-2,CAWSSGTSGGVGELFF,TGTGCCTGGAGTTCGGGGACTAGCGGGGGTGTGGGGGAGCTGTTTTTT
TRBD2,TRBV11-3,TRBJ2-5,CASSTGTSPLQYF,TGTGCCAGCAGCACCGGGACTAGCCCTCTCCAGTACTTC
-,TRBV10-3,TRBJ1-1,CAIRATQGSVNTEAFF,TGTGCCATCAGAGCTACTCAGGGTTCGGTGAACACTGAAGCTTTCTTT
-,TRBV3-1/TRBV3-2,TRBJ2-5,CASSRSGYSQETQYF,TGTGCCAGCAGCCGAAGCGGGTACAGCCAAGAGACCCAGTACTTC
-,TRBV6-5,TRBJ1-2,CASSYSYSQSHYGYTF,TGTGCCAGCAGTTACTCATACTCCCAGTCCCACTATGGCTACACCTTC
TRBD2,TRBV19,TRBJ2-2,CASTPGLARKGELFF,TGTGCCAGTACCCCGGGACTAGCGCGAAAAGGGGAGCTGTTTTTT
-,TRBV19,TRBJ1-2,CASSARTVGYTF,TGTGCCAGTAGTGCCCGGACTGTTGGCTACACCTTC
-,TRBV5-1,TRBJ1-1,CASSLSTGHMNTEAFF,TGCGCCAGCAGCCTCTCCACGGGACACATGAACACTGAAGCTTTCTTT
-,TRBV2,TRBJ1-2,CASSGEGRNGYTF,TGTGCCAGCAGTGGGGAGGGAAGGAATGGCTACACCTTC
TRBD2,TRBV20-1,TRBJ2-5,CSASTPGLAGRETQYF,TGCAGTGCTAGTACCCCGGGACTAGCGGGACGAGAGACCCAGTACTTC